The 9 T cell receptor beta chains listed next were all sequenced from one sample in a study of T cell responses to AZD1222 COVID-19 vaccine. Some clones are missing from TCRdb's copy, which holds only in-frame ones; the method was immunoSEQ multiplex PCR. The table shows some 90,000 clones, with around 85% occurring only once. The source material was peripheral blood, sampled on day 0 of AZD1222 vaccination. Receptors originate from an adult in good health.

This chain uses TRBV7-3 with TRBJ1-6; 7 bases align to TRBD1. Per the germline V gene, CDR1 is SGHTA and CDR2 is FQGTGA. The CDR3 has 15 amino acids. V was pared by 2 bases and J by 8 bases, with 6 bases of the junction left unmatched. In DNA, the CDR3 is TGTGCCAGCAGCTTAGACGGAGGGGGCGATTCACCCCTCCACTTT. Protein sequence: CASSLDGGGDSPLHF.

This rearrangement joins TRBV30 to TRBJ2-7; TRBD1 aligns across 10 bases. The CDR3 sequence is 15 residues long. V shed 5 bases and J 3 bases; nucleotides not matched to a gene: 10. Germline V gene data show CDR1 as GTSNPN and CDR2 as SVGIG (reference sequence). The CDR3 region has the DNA TGTGCCTGGGGCCTCGGGACAGGGGTAATCTACGAGCAGTACTTC. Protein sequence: CAWGLGTGVIYEQYF.

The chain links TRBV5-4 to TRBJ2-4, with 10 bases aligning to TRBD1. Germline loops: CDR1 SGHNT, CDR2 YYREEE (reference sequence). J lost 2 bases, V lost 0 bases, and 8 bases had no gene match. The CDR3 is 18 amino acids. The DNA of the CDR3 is TGTGCCAGCAGCTTGGGGACAGGGGGTCCCACACCCAAAAACATTCAGTACTTC. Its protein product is CASSLGTGGPTPKNIQYF.

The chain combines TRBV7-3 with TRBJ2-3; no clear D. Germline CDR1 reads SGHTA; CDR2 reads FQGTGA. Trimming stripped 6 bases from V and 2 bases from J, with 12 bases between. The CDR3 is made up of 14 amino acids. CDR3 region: CASSPYGHTDTQYF. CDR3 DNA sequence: TGTGCCAGCAGTCCTTATGGCCACACAGATACGCAGTATTTT.

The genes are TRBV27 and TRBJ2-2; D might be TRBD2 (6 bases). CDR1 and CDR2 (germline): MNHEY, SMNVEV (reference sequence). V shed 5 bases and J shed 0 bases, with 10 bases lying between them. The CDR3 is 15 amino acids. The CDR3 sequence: CASSLGTPNTGELFF. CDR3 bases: TGTGCCAGCAGTCTCGGGACTCCGAACACCGGGGAGCTGTTTTTT.

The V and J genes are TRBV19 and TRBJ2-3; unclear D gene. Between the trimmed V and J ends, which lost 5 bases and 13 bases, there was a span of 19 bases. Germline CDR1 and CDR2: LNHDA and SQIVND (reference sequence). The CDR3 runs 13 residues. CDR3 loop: CASSLRTIPSKYF. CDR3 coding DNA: TGTGCCAGTAGTTTACGGACGATACCATCAAAGTATTTT.

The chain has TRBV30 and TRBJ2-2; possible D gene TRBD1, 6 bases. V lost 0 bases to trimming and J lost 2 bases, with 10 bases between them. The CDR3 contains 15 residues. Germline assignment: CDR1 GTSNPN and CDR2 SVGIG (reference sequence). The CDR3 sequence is CAWSVGGSNTGELFF. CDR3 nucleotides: TGTGCCTGGAGTGTAGGGGGTAGTAACACCGGGGAGCTGTTTTTT.

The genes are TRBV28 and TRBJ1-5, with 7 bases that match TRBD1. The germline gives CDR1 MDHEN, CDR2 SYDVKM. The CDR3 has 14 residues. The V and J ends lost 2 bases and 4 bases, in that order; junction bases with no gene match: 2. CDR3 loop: CASSLGQANQPQHF. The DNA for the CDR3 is TGTGCCAGCAGTTTAGGACAGGCTAATCAGCCCCAGCATTTT. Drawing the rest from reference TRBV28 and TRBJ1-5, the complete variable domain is DVKVTQSSRYLVKRTGEKVFLECVQDMDHENMFWYRQDPGLGLRLIYFSYDVKMKEKGDIPEGYSVSREKKERFSLILESASTNQTSMYLCASSLGQANQPQHFGDGTRLSIL.

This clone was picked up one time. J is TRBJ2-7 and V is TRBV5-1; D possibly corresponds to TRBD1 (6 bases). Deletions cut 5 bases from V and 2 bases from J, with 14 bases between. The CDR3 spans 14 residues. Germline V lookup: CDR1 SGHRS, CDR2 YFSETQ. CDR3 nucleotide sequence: TGCGCCAGCAGAGGGACACTAGGCCCCTACGAGCAGTACTTC. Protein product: CASRGTLGPYEQYF.